The 31 T cell receptor beta chains presented below share a single source sample, sequenced in a study of cytomegalovirus exposure and HLA in healthy donors (dated 2017 in TCRdb). Library creation used the immunoSEQ multiplex PCR assay. TCRdb retrieved this table from immuneACCESS and kept in-frame rearrangements only. Not all clones are present; in checked studies, unresolved V genes account for under half, and no reason is known for the remainder. The sample data list roughly 77,000 clones, and roughly 94% of these were observed just once. The leading ten clones occupy more than 0.6% of the sample. Sequenced material: PBMCs. Every receptor here comes from a woman aged 18-29 years in good health and CMV-seronegative.

The chain has TRBV21-1 and TRBJ2-3; the table's TRBD2 call for D was not verified on the DNA. TRBV21-1 is shown as a pseudogene. The CDR3 spans 15 residues. CDR3 loop: CASSKGRTRPDTQYF. CDR3 DNA: TGTGCCAGCAGCAAGGGGAGAACTAGGCCAGATACGCAGTATTTT.

For the CDR3, the DNA is TGCGCCAGCAGCCAAGGTGGGACAGGGATTGTCAGACTTTATGGCTACACCTTC. It is translated as CASSQGGTGIVRLYGYTF. The rearrangement links TRBV4-1 to TRBJ1-2; TRBD1 aligns across 9 bases. CDR3 length: 18 amino acids. Germline V gene lookup returns CDR1 MGHRA and CDR2 YSYEKL. V was pared by 1 base and J by 5 bases, with 14 bases of the junction left unmatched.

This chain connects TRBV9 to TRBJ1-2; D gene uncertain. V lost 0 bases and J 0 bases, leaving 9 bases between the germline ends. Germline V gene lookup returns CDR1 SGDLS and CDR2 YYNGEE. The CDR3 has 15 amino acids. CDR3 amino acids: CASSVVTAANYGYTF. In DNA form, the CDR3 reads TGTGCCAGCAGCGTAGTAACAGCTGCTAACTATGGCTACACCTTC.

This chain joins TRBV7-2 and TRBJ2-7, with D maybe TRBD1 (6 bases). Trimming took off 4 bases at V and 3 bases at J, with 10 bases between the two ends. The CDR3 is made up of 13 amino acids. Germline-derived CDR1 and CDR2 are SGHTA and FQGNSA. The CDR3: CASSYDRIYEQYF. The CDR3 DNA reads as TGTGCCAGCAGCTATGACAGGATCTACGAGCAGTACTTC.

The chain links TRBV30 to TRBJ1-3; 9 bases line up with TRBD1. Trimming removed 6 bases from V and 8 bases from J; junction bases left unmatched: 11. The CDR3 covers 14 residues. The germline CDR1 and CDR2 sequences are GTSNPN and SVGIG (reference sequence). DNA for the CDR3: TGTGCCTGTGCGGACAGGGGAAAGATAGACACCATATATTTT. This translates into CACADRGKIDTIYF.

This chain uses TRBV10-3 with TRBJ2-7, with TRBD1 matching 8 bases. The germline CDR1 and CDR2 sequences are ENHRY and SYGVKD. The CDR3 sequence is 16 residues long. The J segment lost 5 bases and the V segment lost 2 bases, leaving 11 bases of the junction unmatched. This CDR3 reads CAISETGGIGKDEQYF. The CDR3 DNA reads as TGTGCCATCAGTGAGACAGGGGGAATCGGTAAAGACGAGCAGTACTTC.

The J gene is TRBJ2-2, the V gene TRBV7-9; TRBD2 matches 7 bases. The germline gives CDR1 SEHNR, CDR2 FQNEAQ (reference sequence). Trimming cost V 5 bases and J 5 bases; bases outside gene matches: 17. The CDR3 is 18 amino acids. CDR3 region: CASSLNQGAGVETGELFF. CDR3 sequence (DNA): TGTGCCAGCAGCCTAAATCAGGGTGCGGGAGTCGAAACCGGGGAGCTGTTTTTT.

The rearrangement joins TRBV11-3 to TRBJ2-1; 12 nucleotides match TRBD1. CDR1 is SGHNT and CDR2 is YENEEA in the germline V gene. The CDR3 extends over 15 amino acids. The V and J ends lost 5 bases and 10 bases, in that order; junction bases with no gene match: 9. In DNA, the CDR3 is TGTGCCAGCAGCCAGTCCGGGACAGGGGGCCACGAGCAGTTCTTC. Its translation: CASSQSGTGGHEQFF.

In the case of this clone: An end of the junction does not agree with germline; a read error may underlie this. This chain links TRBV7-2 with TRBJ2-2; no clear D gene. Per the germline V gene, CDR1 is SGHTA and CDR2 is FQGNSA. The CDR3 extends over 12 amino acids. CDR3 DNA sequence: TGTGCCAGCAGTTTAGTTCTGGGGGAGCTGTTTTTT. Residues: CASSLVLGELFF.

CDR3 DNA sequence: TGTGCCAGCAGCGTAGCAAGGGGAAAGGAGACCCAGTACTTC. It translates to CASSVARGKETQYF. The chain couples TRBV9 to TRBJ2-5, with D perhaps TRBD1 (5 bases). The CDR3 runs to 14 residues. Germline CDR1 is SGDLS and CDR2 is YYNGEE. V was shortened by 0 bases and J by 5 bases, with 11 bases between the two germline ends.

CDR3 in amino acids: CAWSLLGGPGEQFF. The CDR3 nucleotides are TGTGCCTGGAGTCTCTTGGGAGGCCCCGGTGAGCAGTTCTTC. The chain couples TRBV30 to TRBJ2-1, with TRBD2 as a possible D gene (6 bases). The germline V gene encodes CDR1 GTSNPN and CDR2 SVGIG (reference sequence). Between the trimmed V and J ends, which lost 2 bases and 9 bases, there was a span of 17 bases. The CDR3 sequence is 14 residues long.

The chain couples TRBV19 to TRBJ1-2; 9 bases map to TRBD1. The CDR3 extends over 15 amino acids. Germline V lookup: CDR1 LNHDA, CDR2 SQIVND (reference sequence). V lost 7 bases to trimming and J lost 3 bases; unmatched junction nucleotides: 9. CDR3 nucleotide sequence: TGTGCCAGTATGACGGACAGGGGAGGATACTATGGCTACACCTTC. This encodes CASMTDRGGYYGYTF.

The V gene is TRBV7-2, the J gene TRBJ2-7, with 9 bases that match TRBD2. The CDR3 has 13 residues. V trimming: 6 bases; J trimming: 3 bases; junction bases outside the gene matches: 3. Germline V lookup: CDR1 SGHTA, CDR2 FQGNSA. The CDR3 loop is CASSRTSVYEQYF. The CDR3 nucleotides are TGTGCCAGCAGTCGGACTAGCGTCTACGAGCAGTACTTC.

This clone has just one count. The chain recombines TRBV5-1 with TRBJ2-1; 8 nucleotides line up with TRBD2. This CDR3 is built from 15 residues. The J segment lost 8 bases and the V segment lost 3 bases, leaving 10 bases of the junction unmatched. In germline, CDR1 is SGHRS, CDR2 YFSETQ. CDR3 in amino acids: CASSWGTSLLDEQFF. The CDR3 DNA sequence: TGCGCCAGCAGCTGGGGGACTAGTTTGTTGGATGAGCAGTTCTTC. Looking up the rest from reference TRBV5-1 and TRBJ2-1 gives the full variable domain: KAGVTQTPRYLIKTRGQQVTLSCSPISGHRSVSWYQQTPGQGLQFLFEYFSETQRNKGNFPGRFSGRQFSNSRSEMNVSTLELGDSALYLCASSWGTSLLDEQFFGPGTRLTVL.

The rearrangement joins TRBV30 to TRBJ2-5; weak D call: TRBD2 (5 bases). The CDR3 has 12 amino acids. V gave up 4 bases and J gave up 4 bases, with 10 bases separating them. Germline V gives CDR1 GTSNPN, CDR2 SVGIG (reference sequence). The DNA of the CDR3 is TGTGCCTGGACTAGTCGGGGAGAGACCCAGTACTTC. Translating gives CAWTSRGETQYF.

The count of this clone is one. The chain employs TRBV27 and TRBJ2-1; D remains unclear. The V end lost 3 bases, the J end lost 10 bases, and 7 bases lay between the germline ends. Looked up from germline, CDR1 is MNHEY and CDR2 is SMNVEV (reference sequence). This CDR3 is 11 amino acids long. The CDR3 DNA reads as TGTGCCAGCAGTTTGTGGCCGGAGCAGTTCTTC. Protein: CASSLWPEQFF.

The V call is TRBV27, the J call TRBJ1-5, with D unresolved. Deletions cut 6 bases from V and 1 base from J, with 16 bases between. This CDR3 spans 16 amino acids. Germline V lookup: CDR1 MNHEY, CDR2 SMNVEV (reference sequence). CDR3 amino acids: CASRYRGKGSNQPQHF. Here the CDR3 DNA reads TGTGCCAGCAGATATCGCGGCAAAGGAAGCAATCAGCCCCAGCATTTT.

The CDR3 DNA sequence: TGTGCCAGCAGCCAGACAGGGGGCGTCTATGGCTACACCTTC. Its translation is CASSQTGGVYGYTF. The chain couples TRBV7-2 to TRBJ1-2, with TRBD1 matching over 10 bases. V was pared by 5 bases and J by 4 bases, with 4 bases of the junction left unmatched. The CDR3 extends over 14 amino acids. Germline CDR1 SGHTA, CDR2 FQGNSA.

This chain connects TRBV29-1 to TRBJ2-1; D possibly corresponds to TRBD2 (5 bases). The length of the CDR3 is 13 residues. The V end was cut by 4 bases, the J end by 8 bases, with 15 bases between. Germline assignment: CDR1 SQVTM and CDR2 ANQGSEA. CDR3 sequence: CSVGFGGWDEQFF. The CDR3 region has the DNA TGCAGCGTTGGTTTCGGCGGGTGGGATGAGCAGTTCTTC.

This clone was found once. V usage is TRBV28 and J usage is TRBJ2-3; possibly TRBD2 for D (6 bases). Germline V CDR1 and CDR2: MDHEN, SYDVKM. The V end was cut by 6 bases, the J end by 4 bases, with 20 bases between. The CDR3 loop spans 16 amino acids. CDR3 in DNA: TGTGCCAGCAGAGTTCGTACTAGCCGGGCACCAGATACGCAGTATTTT. Translation: CASRVRTSRAPDTQYF.

The rearrangement joins TRBV19 to TRBJ1-2; TRBD1 might be the D (6 bases). Germline V CDR1 and CDR2: LNHDA, SQIVND (reference sequence). The V end was cut by 10 bases, the J end by 8 bases, with 20 bases between. CDR3 length equals 13 residues. CDR3 residues: CATVTGTRGGYTF. CDR3 nucleotides: TGTGCCACCGTTACAGGGACCCGCGGGGGCTACACCTTC. The complete variable domain, with remaining parts taken from reference TRBV19 and TRBJ1-2, reads DGGITQSPKYLFRKEGQNVTLSCEQNLNHDAMYWYRQDPGQGLRLIYYSQIVNDFQKGDIAEGYSVSREKKESFPLTVTSAQKNPTAFYLCATVTGTRGGYTFGSGTRLTVV.

The chain has TRBV7-2 and TRBJ2-1; D is perhaps TRBD2 (5 bases). Per germline, CDR1 SGHTA and CDR2 FQGNSA. V gave up 5 bases and J gave up 7 bases, with 15 bases separating them. The CDR3 contains 14 residues. CDR3 DNA: TGTGCCAGCAGCCCTGGGAGATTCGAGAATGAGCAGTTCTTC. Protein sequence: CASSPGRFENEQFF.

The chain recombines TRBV6-5 with TRBJ2-7; perhaps TRBD2 as D (5 bases). The V end was cut by 4 bases, the J end by 3 bases, with 16 bases between. In germline, CDR1 is MNHEY, CDR2 SVGAGI. There are 15 residues in the CDR3. CDR3 region: CASSSPWRSVYEQYF. The CDR3 DNA sequence: TGTGCCAGCAGTTCCCCCTGGAGGTCGGTCTACGAGCAGTACTTC.

The V gene is TRBV7-2, the J gene TRBJ1-5; 8 bases match TRBD1. Germline V gene sequence: CDR1 SGHTA, CDR2 FQGNSA. The junction had 4 bases not matched to a gene; V was cut back by 5 bases and J by 4 bases. The CDR3 is made up of 14 amino acids. The CDR3 protein is CASSRDRGNQPQHF. CDR3 sequence (DNA): TGTGCCAGCAGCCGAGACAGGGGTAATCAGCCCCAGCATTTT.

The gene calls are TRBV28 and TRBJ1-4; TRBD1 agrees at 8 bases. This CDR3 is 17 amino acids long. Germline V gene lookup returns CDR1 MDHEN and CDR2 SYDVKM. V lost 2 bases, J lost 1 base, and 6 bases stayed unmatched. CDR3 in DNA: TGTGCCAGCAGTTTACTTGGACAGGGTCTAACTAATGAAAAACTGTTTTTT. This encodes CASSLLGQGLTNEKLFF.

For this clone: At the DNA level, this CDR3 is encoded by other sequences in the same sample as well. This rearrangement joins TRBV7-2 to TRBJ2-7; 7 bases line up with TRBD1. Germline V lookup: CDR1 SGHTA, CDR2 FQGNSA. This CDR3 contains 12 residues. The V and J ends lost 6 bases and 4 bases, in that order; junction bases with no gene match: 3. The CDR3 region is CASSQTGYEQYF. CDR3 in DNA: TGTGCCAGCAGTCAGACAGGGTACGAGCAGTACTTC.

This chain links TRBV13 with TRBJ2-2; 8 bases match TRBD2. This CDR3 comprises 16 residues. J gave up 6 bases and V 6 bases, and 12 bases lay outside the gene matches. CDR1 PRHDT and CDR2 FYEKMQ come from the germline V gene (reference sequence). For the CDR3, the DNA is TGTGCCAGCAGTCACAGGACTAGCCGAGTGTCCGGGGAGCTGTTTTTT. Translated, it gives CASSHRTSRVSGELFF.

CDR3 nucleotide sequence: TGTGCCAGCAGCCACCCCGCATGGAGGACAGATACGCAGTATTTT. It is translated as CASSHPAWRTDTQYF. The genes are TRBV7-9 and TRBJ2-3; maybe TRBD2 (5 bases). Trimming cost V 5 bases and J 3 bases, with 15 bases left between them. Germline CDR1 SEHNR, CDR2 FQNEAQ (reference sequence). The CDR3 contains 15 residues.

The J gene is TRBJ1-5, the V gene TRBV28; no definite D call. Per germline, CDR1 MDHEN and CDR2 SYDVKM. The CDR3 covers 13 residues. Trimming shortened V by 7 bases and J by 0 bases, and 7 bases separated the two germline ends. For the CDR3, the DNA is TGTGCCAGCACAGACTATAGCAATCAGCCCCAGCATTTT. It translates to CASTDYSNQPQHF.

The DNA of the CDR3 is TGTGCCAAACAGGGTGGGCTTGGAGATACGCAGTATTTT. This codes for CAKQGGLGDTQYF. V gene TRBV2 combines with J gene TRBJ2-3; a possible D gene is TRBD1 (6 bases). Germline V gene sequence: CDR1 SNHLY, CDR2 FYNNEI. The CDR3 is 13 amino acids. The germline V and J ends were trimmed by 10 bases and 5 bases, with 16 bases remaining between them.

The chain combines TRBV7-9 with TRBJ1-3; 8 nucleotides line up with TRBD1. Losses at the gene ends were 4 bases for V and 0 bases for J; bases not matched to a gene: 2. Germline V gives CDR1 SEHNR, CDR2 FQNEAQ (reference sequence). There are 15 residues in the CDR3. The CDR3, as DNA: TGTGCCAGCAGCTCCGACAGGGGCTCTGGAAACACCATATATTTT. It codes for CASSSDRGSGNTIYF. Together with reference TRBV7-9 and TRBJ1-3, the CDR3 gives the full variable domain: DTGVSQNPRHKITKRGQNVTFRCDPISEHNRLYWYRQTLGQGPEFLTYFQNEAQLEKSRLLSDRFSAERPKGSFSTLEIQRTEQGDSAMYLCASSSDRGSGNTIYFGEGSWLTVV.